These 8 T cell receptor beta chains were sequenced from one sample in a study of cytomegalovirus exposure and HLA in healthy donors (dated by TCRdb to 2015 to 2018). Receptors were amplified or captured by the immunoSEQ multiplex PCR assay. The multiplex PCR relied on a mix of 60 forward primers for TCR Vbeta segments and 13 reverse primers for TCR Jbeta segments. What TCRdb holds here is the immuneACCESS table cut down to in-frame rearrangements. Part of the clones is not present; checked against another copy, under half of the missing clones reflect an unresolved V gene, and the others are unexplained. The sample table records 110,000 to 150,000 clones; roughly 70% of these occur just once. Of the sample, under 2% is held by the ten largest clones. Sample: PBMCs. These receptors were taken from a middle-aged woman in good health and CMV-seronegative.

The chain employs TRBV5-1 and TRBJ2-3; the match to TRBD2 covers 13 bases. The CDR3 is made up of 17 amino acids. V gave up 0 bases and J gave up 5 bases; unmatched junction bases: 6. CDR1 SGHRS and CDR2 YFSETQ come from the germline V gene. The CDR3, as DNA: TGCGCCAGCAGCTTGGCCAGGACTAGCGGGGGAATAGATACGCAGTATTTT. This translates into CASSLARTSGGIDTQYF.

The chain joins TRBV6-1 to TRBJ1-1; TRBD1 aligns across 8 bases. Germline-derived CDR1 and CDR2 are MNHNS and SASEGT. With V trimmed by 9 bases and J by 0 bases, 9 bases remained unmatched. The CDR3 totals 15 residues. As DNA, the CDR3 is TGTGCCAGTGGGACAGGACTCCCTATGAACACTGAAGCTTTCTTT. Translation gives CASGTGLPMNTEAFF.

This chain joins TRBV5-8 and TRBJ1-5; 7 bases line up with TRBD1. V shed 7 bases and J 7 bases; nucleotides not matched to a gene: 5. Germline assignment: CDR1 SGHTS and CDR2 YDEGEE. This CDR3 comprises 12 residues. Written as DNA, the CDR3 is TGTGCCAGCCTCGACAGGGTCCAGCCCCAGCATTTT. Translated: CASLDRVQPQHF. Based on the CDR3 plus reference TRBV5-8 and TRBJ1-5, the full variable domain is EAGVTQSPTHLIKTRGQQATLRCSPISGHTSVYWYQQALGLGLQFLLWYDEGEERNRGNFPPRFSGRQFPNYSSELNVNALELEDSALYLCASLDRVQPQHFGDGTRLSIL.

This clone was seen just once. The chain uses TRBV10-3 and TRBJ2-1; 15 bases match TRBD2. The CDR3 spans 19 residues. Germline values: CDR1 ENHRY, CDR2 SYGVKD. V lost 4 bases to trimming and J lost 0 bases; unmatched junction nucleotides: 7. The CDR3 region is CAISGPGLAGGGSYNEQFF. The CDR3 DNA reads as TGTGCCATCAGTGGACCGGGACTAGCGGGGGGTGGCTCCTACAATGAGCAGTTCTTC.

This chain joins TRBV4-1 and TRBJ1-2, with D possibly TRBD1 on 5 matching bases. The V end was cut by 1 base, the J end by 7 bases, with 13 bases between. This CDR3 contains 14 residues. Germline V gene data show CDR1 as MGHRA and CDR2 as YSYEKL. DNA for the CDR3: TGCGCCAGCAGCCAAGGGGGGGGTTATTTTGGCTACACCTTC. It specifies CASSQGGGYFGYTF.

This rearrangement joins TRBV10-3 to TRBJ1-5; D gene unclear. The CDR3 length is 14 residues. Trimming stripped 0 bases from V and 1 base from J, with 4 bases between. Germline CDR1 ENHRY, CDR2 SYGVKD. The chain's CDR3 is CAISESRSNQPQHF. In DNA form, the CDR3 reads TGTGCCATCAGTGAGTCGAGAAGCAATCAGCCCCAGCATTTT.

The CDR3 sequence is CASSETGVLRFF. The CDR3 bases are TGTGCCAGCAGTGAAACAGGGGTGTTAAGGTTTTTT. This chain connects TRBV2 to TRBJ1-4, with 7 bases identical to TRBD1. CDR3 length: 12 residues. Per the germline V gene, CDR1 is SNHLY and CDR2 is FYNNEI. J gave up 16 bases and V 2 bases, and 7 bases lay outside the gene matches.

CDR3 in DNA: TGTGCCAGCTCACCTATCCCGGGGGGGGATACTGAAGCTTTCTTT. Its protein product is CASSPIPGGDTEAFF. J is TRBJ1-1 and V is TRBV18, with D perhaps TRBD1 (5 bases). CDR1 KGHSH and CDR2 LQKENI come from the germline V gene. V lost 3 bases, J lost 5 bases, and 16 bases lay in between. The CDR3 covers 15 residues.